This T cell receptor beta chain was sequenced during a study of OX40 agonist ivuxolimab in advanced cancers. Study observations and caveats: On average, CD8+ T cells had more expanded clones than CD4+.

The germline CDR1 and CDR2 sequences are WSHSY and SAAADI. The CDR3 totals 12 residues. Trimming left V 2 bases short and J 5 bases short, with 6 bases between. Sequenced by immunoSEQ multiplex PCR; TCRdb stores in-frame clones only, minus some. Of about 100,000 clones detected, about nine tenths appear once; the ten largest clones hold around 0.31%. Regarding this clone: The antigen is undetermined.

This TCR came from an adult with an advanced solid tumor such as melanoma, head and neck, liver or kidney cancer. Source: CD4+ or CD8+ T cells sorted from blood, taken in a trial of the OX40 agonist ivuxolimab. The rearrangement uses TRBV10-2 and TRBJ1-2, with D unresolved. CDR3 residues: CASSEMGYGYTF. The CDR3 DNA reads as TGCGCCAGCAGTGAGATGGGGTATGGCTACACCTTC.